A single sample is the source of the 14 T cell receptor beta chains below, sequenced in a study of blood T cell repertoires in COVID-19. TCRdb's copy holds only in-frame clones and misses some; the assay was immunoSEQ multiplex PCR. The sample yields about 260,000 clones, over 70% seen once. The source material was peripheral blood. These receptors originate from a human donor in a cohort sampled during active COVID-19.

The chain combines TRBV4-1 with TRBJ1-1; TRBD1 might be the D (5 bases). There are 12 residues in the CDR3. V was trimmed by 2 bases and J by 4 bases, leaving 5 bases between them. Germline V gene lookup returns CDR1 MGHRA and CDR2 YSYEKL. The CDR3 is CASSQQGTEAFF. In nucleotides, the CDR3 is TGCGCCAGCAGCCAACAGGGCACTGAAGCTTTCTTT.

The gene calls are TRBV5-1 and TRBJ2-2; 8 bases line up with TRBD1. Germline values: CDR1 SGHRS, CDR2 YFSETQ. V shed 6 bases, J shed 1 base, and the junction held 8 bases outside the gene matches. CDR3 length: 16 amino acids. CDR3 loop: CASKSAGQVNTGELFF. CDR3 coding DNA: TGCGCCAGCAAATCGGCGGGACAGGTGAACACCGGGGAGCTGTTTTTT.

The rearrangement uses TRBV6-5 and TRBJ2-1, with 7 bases matching TRBD2. Germline CDR1 reads MNHEY; CDR2 reads SVGAGI. After removal of 2 bases from V and 6 bases from J, the junction contained 10 bases not matched to a gene. This CDR3 has 16 amino acids. CDR3: CASSYHAGGSGNEQFF. In DNA, the CDR3 is TGTGCCAGCAGTTACCACGCGGGCGGGAGTGGCAATGAGCAGTTCTTC.

This clone showed up just a few times. The chain combines TRBV28 with TRBJ1-1, with a weak D call TRBD1 (6 bases). Trimming pared 4 bases from V and 11 bases from J, leaving 14 bases between. The CDR3 loop spans 12 amino acids. Germline V gene data show CDR1 as MDHEN and CDR2 as SYDVKM. The CDR3 spells CASSSWTVWAFF. The CDR3 DNA follows: TGTGCCAGCAGTTCTTGGACAGTGTGGGCTTTCTTT.

Details on this clone: This same CDR3 is encoded by further DNA sequences in the sample. The V call is TRBV5-1, the J call TRBJ1-5, with D possibly being TRBD1 (5 bases). Germline loops: CDR1 SGHRS, CDR2 YFSETQ. CDR3 length equals 15 residues. V lost 0 bases to trimming and J lost 5 bases, with 12 bases between them. The CDR3: CASSLVAGLDQPQHF. For the CDR3, the DNA is TGCGCCAGCAGCTTGGTGGCAGGGCTAGATCAGCCCCAGCATTTT.

The V call is TRBV6-1, the J call TRBJ2-3, with 10 bases aligning to TRBD2. This CDR3 comprises 15 residues. Germline loops: CDR1 MNHNS, CDR2 SASEGT. V shed 1 base, J shed 4 bases, and the junction held 2 bases outside the gene matches. The CDR3 coding sequence is TGTGCCAGCAGTGAAGAAGCGGGAGGGCCAGATACGCAGTATTTT. It translates to CASSEEAGGPDTQYF.

The rearrangement joins TRBV5-1 to TRBJ1-6; 7 nucleotides align to TRBD1. The junction had 14 bases not matched to a gene; V was cut back by 0 bases and J by 5 bases. CDR1 is SGHRS and CDR2 is YFSETQ in the germline V gene. CDR3 size: 19 residues. In DNA form, the CDR3 reads TGCGCCAGCAGCTTGGGCACAAAAACTCAGGGGGATAATAATTCACCCCTCCACTTT. Residues: CASSLGTKTQGDNNSPLHF.

This clone has a single count. The chain uses TRBV7-2 and TRBJ2-1; TRBD2 is a possible D gene (7 bases). V shed 5 bases and J shed 0 bases, with 20 bases lying between them. From germline, CDR1 is SGHTA and CDR2 FQGNSA. The CDR3 runs 18 residues. CDR3 region: CASSLYAGAPPSYNEQFF. Here the CDR3 DNA reads TGTGCCAGCAGCCTCTACGCGGGGGCCCCACCCTCCTACAATGAGCAGTTCTTC. Combining the CDR3 with reference TRBV7-2 and TRBJ2-1 gives the whole variable domain GAGVSQSPSNKVTEKGKDVELRCDPISGHTALYWYRQSLGQGLEFLIYFQGNSAPDKSGLPSDRFSAERTGGSVSTLTIQRTQQEDSAVYLCASSLYAGAPPSYNEQFFGPGTRLTVL.

The chain employs TRBV2 and TRBJ1-1, with D possibly being TRBD1 (6 bases). V was trimmed by 5 bases and J by 0 bases, leaving 10 bases between them. The CDR3 is 14 amino acids. Germline V gene data show CDR1 as SNHLY and CDR2 as FYNNEI. CDR3 nucleotides: TGTGCCAGCAGTACCACAGGGATGAACACTGAAGCTTTCTTT. It is translated as CASSTTGMNTEAFF.

The CDR3: CASSPTGAGNTIYF. The CDR3 coding sequence is TGTGCCAGCAGCCCGACAGGGGCTGGAAACACCATATATTTT. The chain carries TRBV7-2 and TRBJ1-3, with 8 bases aligning to TRBD1. The V gene's germline CDR1 is SGHTA and CDR2 FQGNSA. The CDR3 length is 14 residues. V lost 5 bases and J lost 2; bases outside the gene matches: 2. The full variable domain, its missing parts supplied by reference TRBV7-2 and TRBJ1-3, is GAGVSQSPSNKVTEKGKDVELRCDPISGHTALYWYRQSLGQGLEFLIYFQGNSAPDKSGLPSDRFSAERTGGSVSTLTIQRTQQEDSAVYLCASSPTGAGNTIYFGEGSWLTVV.

The rearrangement links TRBV5-1 to TRBJ2-5; TRBD1 matches 8 bases. The CDR3 is 15 amino acids. The J segment lost 2 bases and the V segment lost 0 bases, leaving 3 bases of the junction unmatched. Germline V gene lookup returns CDR1 SGHRS and CDR2 YFSETQ. CDR3 sequence reads: CASSLVDRVQETQYF. In nucleotides, the CDR3 is TGCGCCAGCAGCTTGGTGGACAGGGTTCAAGAGACCCAGTACTTC.

This chain links TRBV2 with TRBJ2-1; tentatively, D is TRBD1 (7 bases). Germline V lookup: CDR1 SNHLY, CDR2 FYNNEI. Trimming left V 7 bases short and J 2 bases short, with 15 bases between. The CDR3 runs 15 residues. The CDR3 spells CASTEGRGAYNEQFF. CDR3 nucleotide sequence: TGTGCCAGCACCGAGGGCAGGGGGGCCTACAATGAGCAGTTCTTC.

V gene TRBV15 combines with J gene TRBJ2-2; D remains ambiguous. The CDR3 has 16 amino acids. V gave up 0 bases and J gave up 1 base, with 9 bases separating them. The V gene's germline CDR1 is LNHNV and CDR2 YYDKDF (reference sequence). The CDR3: CATSREVTGNTGELFF. CDR3 nucleotides: TGTGCCACCAGCAGAGAAGTTACTGGGAACACCGGGGAGCTGTTTTTT.

The V and J genes are TRBV5-5 and TRBJ1-1; perhaps TRBD1 as D (5 bases). V was shortened by 0 bases and J by 7 bases, with 13 bases between the two germline ends. The CDR3 spans 14 residues. Germline CDR1 is SGHKS and CDR2 is YYEKEE (reference sequence). The CDR3 region has the DNA TGTGCCAGCAGCTTGGACAGGAATACTCTTGAAGCTTTCTTT. Its protein is CASSLDRNTLEAFF. The complete variable domain, with remaining parts taken from reference TRBV5-5 and TRBJ1-1, reads DAGVTQSPTHLIKTRGQQVTLRCSPISGHKSVSWYQQVLGQGPQFIFQYYEKEERGRGNFPDRFSARQFPNYSSELNVNALLLGDSALYLCASSLDRNTLEAFFGQGTRLTVV.